Below are 15 T cell receptor beta chains sequenced from a single sample in a study of T-cell reconstitution after alpha-beta-depleted transplantation in children. Using unique molecular identifiers, the investigators prepared the TCRbeta library. One entry per CDR3 protein results from TCRdb running MiXCR on the PCR reads. Found here are about 210,000 distinct CDR3 sequences, approximately 17% of them singletons; the top ten hold about 45%. The sequenced sample was PBMCs, mostly from graft donor cells, obtained 360 days after TCRalphabeta/CD19-depleted stem cell transplant. These TCRs come from a male patient under 10 years old who had a stem cell transplant for acute lymphoblastic leukemia, so the T cells may come from the graft donor.

The CDR3 spells CASSLIGSGANVLTF. CDR3 DNA: TGTGCCAGCAGCTTAATAGGCTCTGGGGCCAACGTCCTGACTTTC. V is TRBV7-9 and J is TRBJ2-6; no clear D gene. This CDR3 has 15 amino acids. Germline V CDR1 and CDR2: SEHNR, FQNEAQ (reference sequence). V was clipped by 2 bases and J by 0 bases, with 5 bases between them. Based on the CDR3 plus reference TRBV7-9 and TRBJ2-6, the full variable domain is DTGVSQNPRHKITKRGQNVTFRCDPISEHNRLYWYRQTLGQGPEFLTYFQNEAQLEKSRLLSDRFSAERPKGSFSTLEIQRTEQGDSAMYLCASSLIGSGANVLTFGAGSRLTVL.

This chain connects TRBV19 to TRBJ1-4; D perhaps matches TRBD1 (6 bases). The CDR3 contains 14 residues. V lost 2 bases to trimming and J lost 12 bases, with 16 bases between them. CDR1 is LNHDA and CDR2 is SQIVND in the germline V gene (reference sequence). CDR3 amino acids: CASSITQQGRELFF. The CDR3 DNA is TGTGCCAGTAGTATAACCCAACAGGGTCGGGAACTGTTTTTT.

Only a few counts were recorded for this clonotype. V usage is TRBV6-1 and J usage is TRBJ2-3, with TRBD2 identical over 8 bases. V gave up 0 bases and J gave up 4 bases; unmatched junction bases: 9. The CDR3 is 17 amino acids. CDR1 and CDR2 (germline): MNHNS, SASEGT. The CDR3 reads CASSEARTGGKPDTQYF. CDR3 in DNA: TGTGCCAGCAGTGAAGCGCGGACGGGGGGGAAACCAGATACGCAGTATTTT.

This clonotype was detected only a few times. The CDR3 loop reads CASSHGPRGIQYF. For the CDR3, the DNA is TGTGCCAGCAGCCATGGACCCCGGGGCATTCAGTACTTC. The chain is built from TRBV7-2 and TRBJ2-4; maybe TRBD2 (5 bases). The V end lost 5 bases, the J end lost 9 bases, and 14 bases lay between the germline ends. The CDR3 covers 13 residues. Germline CDR1 SGHTA, CDR2 FQGNSA.

This clonotype turned up a few times. The chain employs TRBV15 and TRBJ2-1; D gene ambiguous. Trimming stripped 9 bases from V and 5 bases from J, with 8 bases between. The germline gives CDR1 LNHNV, CDR2 YYDKDF (reference sequence). CDR3 size: 11 residues. CDR3 DNA sequence: TGTGCCACTCTTAGTAACAATGAGCAGTTCTTC. Translation: CATLSNNEQFF. Filled out from reference TRBV15 and TRBJ2-1, the complete variable domain reads DAMVIQNPRYQVTQFGKPVTLSCSQTLNHNVMYWYQQKSSQAPKLLFHYYDKDFNNEADTPDNFQSRRPNTSFCFLDIRSPGLGDTAMYLCATLSNNEQFFGPGTRLTVL.

The rearrangement uses TRBV7-9 and TRBJ2-3; a weak D match, TRBD2 (6 bases). V lost 5 bases and J 3 bases, leaving 18 bases between the germline ends. CDR3 length equals 16 residues. Germline V lookup: CDR1 SEHNR, CDR2 FQNEAQ (reference sequence). In DNA form, the CDR3 reads TGTGCCAGCAGCCTGGCCGGCGGGACGGAGACAGATACGCAGTATTTT. Its protein product is CASSLAGGTETDTQYF.

J is TRBJ1-1 and V is TRBV6-5; D is possibly TRBD1 (5 bases). V lost 0 bases, J lost 5 bases, and 13 bases lay in between. The CDR3 consists of 15 residues. CDR1 is MNHEY and CDR2 is SVGAGI in the germline V gene. For the CDR3, the DNA is TGTGCCAGCAGTTACTCGGGAGGGGTTGGGACTGAAGCTTTCTTT. This gives the protein CASSYSGGVGTEAFF.

V is TRBV11-2 and J is TRBJ2-1; 10 bases line up with TRBD2. The CDR3 totals 17 residues. Looked up from germline, CDR1 is SGHAT and CDR2 is FQNNGV. Unmatched junction bases numbered 6, after V lost 0 bases and J lost 4 bases. Here the CDR3 DNA reads TGTGCCAGCAGCTTAGATCTCGGAGCGGGGGGGTACAATGAGCAGTTCTTC. Amino acids: CASSLDLGAGGYNEQFF.

The V gene is TRBV7-9, the J gene TRBJ1-1; D remains unclear. CDR3 length: 12 residues. Germline loops: CDR1 SEHNR, CDR2 FQNEAQ (reference sequence). V was shortened by 5 bases and J by 6 bases, with 10 bases between the two germline ends. The CDR3 protein is CASSRGISEAFF. CDR3 in DNA: TGTGCCAGCAGCCGGGGAATATCTGAAGCTTTCTTT.

V gene TRBV4-2 combines with J gene TRBJ2-3; either TRBD1 or TRBD2 may supply D (6 bases each). CDR1 is LGHNA and CDR2 is YNFKEQ in the germline V gene. Trimming removed 4 bases from V and 7 bases from J, with 15 bases in between. The CDR3 is 14 residues long. The CDR3, as DNA: TGTGCCAGCAGCCCCATAGGGGGGCCGAATACGCAGTATTTT. It translates to CASSPIGGPNTQYF.

This clonotype has more than one count but fewer than ten. This sequence joins TRBV29-1 and TRBJ1-2, with D uncertain. This CDR3 has 14 amino acids. V shed 0 bases and J shed 4 bases, with 12 bases lying between them. Germline V gives CDR1 SQVTM, CDR2 ANQGSEA. CDR3 in amino acids: CSVEELGEGYGYTF. The CDR3 nucleotides read TGCAGCGTTGAAGAATTGGGTGAGGGCTATGGCTACACCTTC.

A few counts support this clonotype. The chain joins TRBV15 to TRBJ1-2; possibly TRBD1 for D (5 bases). CDR3 length equals 16 residues. Deletions cut 6 bases from V and 4 bases from J, with 21 bases between. The germline V gene has CDR1 LNHNV and CDR2 YYDKDF (reference sequence). The DNA of the CDR3 is TGTGCCACCAGGAGGGGCGCATCGGGAGGGATCTATGGCTACACCTTC. It encodes CATRRGASGGIYGYTF.

This clonotype has a count of ten or more. The chain recombines TRBV12-3 or TRBV12-4 with TRBJ2-1; a possible D gene is TRBD1 (6 bases). This CDR3 has 14 amino acids. Trimming removed 7 bases at V and 1 base at J, with 11 bases between. This chain's CDR3 is CASILDSSYNEQFF. The CDR3 coding sequence is TGTGCCAGCATCCTGGACAGTTCCTACAATGAGCAGTTCTTC.

This clonotype has just a few counts. The CDR3 sequence is CSASPGTGTQPQHF. CDR3 nucleotides: TGCAGTGCTAGTCCTGGGACAGGCACACAGCCCCAGCATTTT. The genes are TRBV20-1 and TRBJ1-5, with TRBD1 identical over 8 bases. The CDR3 spans 14 residues. Germline CDR1 and CDR2: DFQATT and SNEGSKA (reference sequence). V shed 3 bases and J 7 bases; nucleotides not matched to a gene: 8.

A few counts support this clonotype. V usage is TRBV20-1 and J usage is TRBJ2-3; TRBD2 might be the D (5 bases). Germline-derived CDR1 and CDR2 are DFQATT and SNEGSKA (reference sequence). V lost 5 bases to trimming and J lost 10 bases, with 22 bases between them. This CDR3 is built from 14 residues. The CDR3 region has the DNA TGCAGTGCTCCGGACCCCCCGGCGGTGGGAGCGCAGTATTTT. It translates to CSAPDPPAVGAQYF.